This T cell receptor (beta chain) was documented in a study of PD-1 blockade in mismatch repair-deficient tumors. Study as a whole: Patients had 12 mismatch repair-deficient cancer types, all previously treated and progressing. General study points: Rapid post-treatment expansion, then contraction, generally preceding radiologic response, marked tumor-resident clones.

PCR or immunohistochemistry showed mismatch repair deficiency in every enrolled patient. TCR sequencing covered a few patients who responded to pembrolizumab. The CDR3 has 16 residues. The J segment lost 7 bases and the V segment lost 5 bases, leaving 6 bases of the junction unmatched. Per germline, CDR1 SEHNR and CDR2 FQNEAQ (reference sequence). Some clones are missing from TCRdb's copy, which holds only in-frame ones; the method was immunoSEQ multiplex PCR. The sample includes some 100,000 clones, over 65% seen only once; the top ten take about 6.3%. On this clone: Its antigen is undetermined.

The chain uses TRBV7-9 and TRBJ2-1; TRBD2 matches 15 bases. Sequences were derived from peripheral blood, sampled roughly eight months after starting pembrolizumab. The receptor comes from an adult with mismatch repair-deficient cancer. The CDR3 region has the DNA TGTGCCAGCAGCCCGGGACTAGCGGGAGGACAAAATGAGCAGTTCTTC. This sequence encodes CASSPGLAGGQNEQFF.